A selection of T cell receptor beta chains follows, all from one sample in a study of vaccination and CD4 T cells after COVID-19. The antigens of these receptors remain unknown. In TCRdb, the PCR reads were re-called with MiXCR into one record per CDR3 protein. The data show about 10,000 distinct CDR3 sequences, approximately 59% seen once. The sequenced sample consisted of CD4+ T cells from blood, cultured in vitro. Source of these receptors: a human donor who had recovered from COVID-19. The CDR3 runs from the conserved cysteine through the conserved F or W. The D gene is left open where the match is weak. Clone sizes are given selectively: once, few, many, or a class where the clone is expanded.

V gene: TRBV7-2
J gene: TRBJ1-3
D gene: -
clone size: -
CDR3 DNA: TGTGCCAGCAGCTTAATCCAGGGTGGTGGAAACACCATATATTTT
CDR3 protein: CASSLIQGGGNTIYF

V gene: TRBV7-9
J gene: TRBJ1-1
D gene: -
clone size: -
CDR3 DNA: TGTGCCAGCAGCCCAACCCAGGGATTGCAGAACACTGAAGCTTTCTTT
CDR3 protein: CASSPTQGLQNTEAFF

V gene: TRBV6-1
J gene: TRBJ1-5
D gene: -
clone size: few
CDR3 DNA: TGTGCCAGCAGTGACGGGAGGGCCGGCAATCAGCCCCAGCATTTT
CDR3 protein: CASSDGRAGNQPQHF

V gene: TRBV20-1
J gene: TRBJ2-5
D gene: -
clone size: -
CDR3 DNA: TGCAGTGCTAGACGAATTAGGGGGGGGGCCTTGGAGACCCAGTACTTC
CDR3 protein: CSARRIRGGALETQYF

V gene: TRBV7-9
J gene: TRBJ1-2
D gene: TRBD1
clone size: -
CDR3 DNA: TGTGCCAGCAGCGAAACCGGGACAGCAACGTATGGCTACACCTTC
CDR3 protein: CASSETGTATYGYTF

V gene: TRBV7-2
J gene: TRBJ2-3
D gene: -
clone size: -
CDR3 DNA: TGTGCCAGCAGGTTAGAGGGAGATACGCAGTATTTT
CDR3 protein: CASRLEGDTQYF

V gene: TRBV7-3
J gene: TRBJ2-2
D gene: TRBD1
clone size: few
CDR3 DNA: TGTGCCAGCAGCGAAACGGGACAGATGAACACCGGGGAGCTGTTTTTT
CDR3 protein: CASSETGQMNTGELFF

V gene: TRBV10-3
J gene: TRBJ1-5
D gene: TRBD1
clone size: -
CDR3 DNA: TGTGCCACAACTGGACAGGCGGGTATTTCCAGCAATCAGCCCCAGCATTTT
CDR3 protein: CATTGQAGISSNQPQHF

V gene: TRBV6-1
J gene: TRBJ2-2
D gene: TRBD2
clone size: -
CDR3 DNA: TGTGCCAGCAGTGGGGGAGCGGGAGACACCGGGGAGCTGTTTTTT
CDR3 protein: CASSGGAGDTGELFF

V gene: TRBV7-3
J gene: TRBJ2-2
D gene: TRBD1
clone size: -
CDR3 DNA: TGTGCCAGCAGCTTAACCCCTAACAGGGGAATAAACGGGGAGCTGTTTTTT
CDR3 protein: CASSLTPNRGINGELFF

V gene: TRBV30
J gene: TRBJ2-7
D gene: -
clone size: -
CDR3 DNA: TGTGCCTGGAGTCCACCTCAACAGAGATCCTACGAGCAGTACTTC
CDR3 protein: CAWSPPQQRSYEQYF

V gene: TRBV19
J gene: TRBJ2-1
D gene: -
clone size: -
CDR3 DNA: TGTGCCAGTAGTATCCCCGCCCGTGAGCAGTTCTTC
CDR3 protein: CASSIPAREQFF

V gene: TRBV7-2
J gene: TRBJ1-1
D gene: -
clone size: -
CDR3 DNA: TGTGCCAGCAGCCCCTTCCTAACAGGGACGAACACTGAAGCTTTCTTT
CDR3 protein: CASSPFLTGTNTEAFF

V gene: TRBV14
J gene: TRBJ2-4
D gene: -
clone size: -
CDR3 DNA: TGTGCCAGCAGCCAAGGGGCTGGTCTAGCCAAAAACATTCAGTACTTC
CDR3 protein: CASSQGAGLAKNIQYF

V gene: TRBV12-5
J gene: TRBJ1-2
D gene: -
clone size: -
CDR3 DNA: TGTGCTAGTGGTTTGGTCCCACAGGGCTATGGCTACACCTTC
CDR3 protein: CASGLVPQGYGYTF

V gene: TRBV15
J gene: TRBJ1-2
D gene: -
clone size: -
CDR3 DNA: TGTGCCACCAGCAGAGAATTATCTGCAGGGGCTGGCTATGGCTACACCTTC
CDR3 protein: CATSRELSAGAGYGYTF

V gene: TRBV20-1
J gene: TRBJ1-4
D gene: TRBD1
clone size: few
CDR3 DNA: TGCAGTGCTAGAACCGGGACAGGGCCCTCAACTAATGAAAAACTGTTTTTT
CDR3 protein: CSARTGTGPSTNEKLFF

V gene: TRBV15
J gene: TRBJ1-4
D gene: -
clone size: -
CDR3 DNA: -
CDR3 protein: CATEKGEGQQNCFF

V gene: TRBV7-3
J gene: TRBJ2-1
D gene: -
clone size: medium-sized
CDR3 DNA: TGTGCCAGCAGCCTGACAGAAAACAATGAGCAGTTCTTC
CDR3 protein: CASSLTENNEQFF

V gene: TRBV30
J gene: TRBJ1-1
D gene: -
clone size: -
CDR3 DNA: TGTGCCTGGAGGGGGCTCACAAGAGGCGGCACTGAAGCTTTCTTT
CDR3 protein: CAWRGLTRGGTEAFF

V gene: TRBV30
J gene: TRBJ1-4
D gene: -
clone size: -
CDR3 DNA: TGTGCCTGGAGTAAGGGACGACGGGGGGAAAAACTGTTTTTT
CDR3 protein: CAWSKGRRGEKLFF

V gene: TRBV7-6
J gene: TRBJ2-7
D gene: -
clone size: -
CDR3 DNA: TGTGCCAGCAGCTTGGACACCTACTACGAGCAGTACTTC
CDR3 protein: CASSLDTYYEQYF

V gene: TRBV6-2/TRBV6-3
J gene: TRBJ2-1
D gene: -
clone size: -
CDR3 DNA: TGTGCCAGTAGGGGAGTTTGGCAGTTCTTC
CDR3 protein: CASRGVWQFF

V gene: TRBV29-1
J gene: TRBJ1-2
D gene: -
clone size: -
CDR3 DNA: TGCAGCGTTGAACCGGGACGCCTTTCGGGTGGCTACACCTTC
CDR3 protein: CSVEPGRLSGGYTF

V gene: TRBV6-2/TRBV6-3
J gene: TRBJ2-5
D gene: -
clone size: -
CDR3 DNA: TGTGCCAGCAGCCCGGTGTACTTGACCCAGTACTTC
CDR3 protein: CASSPVYLTQYF

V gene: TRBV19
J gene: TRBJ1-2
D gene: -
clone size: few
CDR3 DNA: TGTGCCAGTGGAGGGTCCTATGGCTACACCTTC
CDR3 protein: CASGGSYGYTF

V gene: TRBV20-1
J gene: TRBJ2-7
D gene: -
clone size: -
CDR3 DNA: TGCAGTGCTGGGGCAGGATTCAACGAGCAGTACTTC
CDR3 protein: CSAGAGFNEQYF

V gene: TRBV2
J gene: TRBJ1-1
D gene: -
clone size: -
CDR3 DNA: TGTGCCAGCAGTTTTGAGAACTGGGGGAACACTGAAGCTTTCTTT
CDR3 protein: CASSFENWGNTEAFF

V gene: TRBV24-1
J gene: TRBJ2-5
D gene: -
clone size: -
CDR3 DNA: TGTGCCACCAGTGATTCGAGACACAGGGTGTTTGGGGAGACCCAGTACTTC
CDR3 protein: CATSDSRHRVFGETQYF

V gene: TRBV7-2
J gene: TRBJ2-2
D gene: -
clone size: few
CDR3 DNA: TGTGCCAGCAGCTTACAGTCAGGACTGAACACCGGGGAGCTGTTTTTT
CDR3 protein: CASSLQSGLNTGELFF

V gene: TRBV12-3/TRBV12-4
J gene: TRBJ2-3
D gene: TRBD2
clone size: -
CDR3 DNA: TGTGCCAGCAGTTTTAGGGTAGCGGGGGGGGATACGCAGTATTTT
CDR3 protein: CASSFRVAGGDTQYF

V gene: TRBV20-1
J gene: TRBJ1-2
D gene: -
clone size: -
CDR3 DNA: TGCAGTGCTACAACGACAGTTATGAAGGGTGGCTACACCTTC
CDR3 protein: CSATTTVMKGGYTF

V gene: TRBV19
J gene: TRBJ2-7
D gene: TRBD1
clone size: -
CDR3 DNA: TGTGCCAGTAGTTTTGGGACAGGGGGCTCTTACGAGCAGTACTTC
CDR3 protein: CASSFGTGGSYEQYF

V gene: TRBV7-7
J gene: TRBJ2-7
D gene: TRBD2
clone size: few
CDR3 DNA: TGTGCTAGCGCAATCGGGACTAGCGGGATCTACGAGCAGTACTTC
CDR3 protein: CASAIGTSGIYEQYF

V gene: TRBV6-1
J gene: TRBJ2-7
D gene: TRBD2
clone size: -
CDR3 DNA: TGTGCCAGCACTCCCCCGGGGGGGATAGGCGAGCAGTACTTC
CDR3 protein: CASTPPGGIGEQYF

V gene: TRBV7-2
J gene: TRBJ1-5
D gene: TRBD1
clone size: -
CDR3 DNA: TGTGCCAGCAGCTGGACAGGGGAGGGAGGTCAGCCCCAGCATTTT
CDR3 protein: CASSWTGEGGQPQHF

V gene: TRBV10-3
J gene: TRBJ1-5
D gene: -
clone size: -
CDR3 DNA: TGTGCCACCGCGACGGACCATTATAGCAATCAGCCCCAGCATTTT
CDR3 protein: CATATDHYSNQPQHF

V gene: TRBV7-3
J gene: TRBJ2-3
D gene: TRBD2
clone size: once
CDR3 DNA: TGTGCCAGCAGCTTAATCCCTAGCGGGAGCGCCGGGAGAGATACGCAGTATTTT
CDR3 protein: CASSLIPSGSAGRDTQYF

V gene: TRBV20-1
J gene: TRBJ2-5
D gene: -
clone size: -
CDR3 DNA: TGCAGTGCTTGGACTCCACAAGAGACCCAGTACTTC
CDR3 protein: CSAWTPQETQYF

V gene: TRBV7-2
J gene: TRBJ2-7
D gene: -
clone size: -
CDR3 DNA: TGTGCCAGCAGCTACGGAGACAGTTCCTACGAGCAGTACTTC
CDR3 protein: CASSYGDSSYEQYF

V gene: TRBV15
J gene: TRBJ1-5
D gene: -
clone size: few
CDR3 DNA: TGTGCCACCAGCAGAGACAGGGACGTGGAGCAGCCCCAGCATTTT
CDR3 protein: CATSRDRDVEQPQHF

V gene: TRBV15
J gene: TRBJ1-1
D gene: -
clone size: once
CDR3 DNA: TGTGCCACCAGCAGAGATGGGGGGTTTAGCACTGAAGCTTTCTTT
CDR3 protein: CATSRDGGFSTEAFF

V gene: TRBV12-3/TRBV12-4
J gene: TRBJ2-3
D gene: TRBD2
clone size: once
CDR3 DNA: TGTGCCACGCGACTAGCCAAAGATACGCAGTATTTT
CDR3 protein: CATRLAKDTQYF

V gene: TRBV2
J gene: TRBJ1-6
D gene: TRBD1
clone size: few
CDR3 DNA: TGTGCCAGCAGTGAAGCGCCAGGAGCCAGGGGGGCTTCACCCCTCCACTTT
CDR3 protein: CASSEAPGARGASPLHF

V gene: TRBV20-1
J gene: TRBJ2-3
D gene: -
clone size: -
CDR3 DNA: TGCAGCGCCGCGGCCATTCGGGACACCTTAGACCCAGATACGCAGTATTTT
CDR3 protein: CSAAAIRDTLDPDTQYF

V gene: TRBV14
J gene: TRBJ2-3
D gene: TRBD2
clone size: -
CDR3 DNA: TGTGCCAGCAGCCAAAGAAGGGGACTAGGCACAGATACGCAGTATTTT
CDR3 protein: CASSQRRGLGTDTQYF

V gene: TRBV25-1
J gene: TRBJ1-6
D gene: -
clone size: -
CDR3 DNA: TGTGCCAGCGGCGAGGGACGGATTAATTCACCCCTCCACTTT
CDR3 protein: CASGEGRINSPLHF

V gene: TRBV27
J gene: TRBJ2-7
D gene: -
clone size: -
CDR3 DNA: TGTGCCAGCCGGAGCACAGGTACCTACGAGCAGTACTTC
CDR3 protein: CASRSTGTYEQYF

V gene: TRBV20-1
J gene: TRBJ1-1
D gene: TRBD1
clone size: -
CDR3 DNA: TGCAGTACCTCGGGGACAGCGAACACTGAAGCTTTCTTT
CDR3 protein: CSTSGTANTEAFF

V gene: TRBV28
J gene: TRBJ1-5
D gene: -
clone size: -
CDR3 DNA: TGTGCCAGCCTAAGGGTTAGCCAGCCCCAGCATTTT
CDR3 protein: CASLRVSQPQHF

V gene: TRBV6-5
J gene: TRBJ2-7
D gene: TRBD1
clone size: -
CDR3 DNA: TGTGCCAGCAGTTACTCGGGGGCAGGGGGTGCCTACGAGCAGTACTTC
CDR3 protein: CASSYSGAGGAYEQYF